Sequencing of this TCR beta chain was carried out in a study of blood T cells in healthy people across ages. Concerning this clonotype itself: Its antigen is as yet unknown.

The study, taken as a whole, reports: Among long-lived donors, naive CD4+ cells were more numerous and diversity higher than in aged donors. Unknown CMV status may confound age-related changes in expanded clones. Observed TCR beta diversity per million T cells went down as age went up. This fall followed a roughly linear course with age.

The V gene end was trimmed by 8 bases and the J gene end by 5 bases; junction bases not matched to a gene: 8. Per the germline V gene, CDR1 is SNHLY and CDR2 is FYNNEI. CDR3 size: 14 residues. Alongside a J-beta primer mix, a sample-barcoded 5' primer served in a second PCR lasting about 6 to 11 cycles. The study obtained at least 3 million CDR3-containing paired-end reads from every sample. TCRdb itself ran the 5' RACE reads through MiXCR, one entry per CDR3 protein. The sample lists 1.5 million to 2 million distinct CDR3 sequences, more than 35% occurring once. The origin of this receptor is a human donor in good health. This chain links TRBV2 with TRBJ2-5; TRBD1 matches at 10 bases. The sample comprised blood. CDR3 sequence: CASLDQGQGETQYF. The CDR3 DNA sequence: TGTGCCAGCTTGGACCAGGGACAGGGGGAGACCCAGTACTTC.